What follows are 25 T cell receptor beta chains derived from one specimen sequenced in a study of cytomegalovirus exposure and HLA in healthy donors (dated by TCRdb to about 2017). The library was prepared using the immunoSEQ multiplex PCR assay. For the multiplex PCR, a mixture combining 60 forward primers for TCR Vbeta segments and 13 reverse primers for TCR Jbeta segments was used. TCRdb re-hosts the immuneACCESS table, in-frame sequences only. Its copies lack some clones; in the studies checked, an unresolved V gene accounts for under half of them, and the cause for the rest is not known. The table held for this sample gives 150,000 or so clones. Together, the top ten hold around 1.6% of the sample. Specimen: PBMCs. The receptor source for this set is a woman aged 50 to 60 in good health and CMV-seronegative.

V is TRBV19 and J is TRBJ2-7, with D possibly matching TRBD1 (5 bases). This CDR3 has 13 residues. Germline CDR1 and CDR2: LNHDA and SQIVND (reference sequence). V was pared by 5 bases and J by 4 bases, with 12 bases between. The CDR3 nucleotides are TGTGCCAGTAGTTCGCAGGGTAGTTACGAGCAGTACTTC. Amino acid sequence: CASSSQGSYEQYF.

The chain has TRBV7-2 and TRBJ1-2; a possible D gene is TRBD1 (6 bases). Germline CDR1 SGHTA, CDR2 FQGNSA. CDR3 length equals 15 residues. V shed 0 bases and J shed 4 bases, with 12 bases lying between them. The CDR3 DNA is TGTGCCAGCAGCTTAGCGTCGGCAGGGGCCTATGGCTACACCTTC. Translating gives CASSLASAGAYGYTF.

V and J are TRBV7-3 and TRBJ2-1; 8 bases map to TRBD1. The junction had 5 bases not matched to a gene; V was cut back by 2 bases and J by 8 bases. Germline CDR1 SGHTA, CDR2 FQGTGA. The CDR3 has 14 amino acids. The CDR3 is CASSLYGQGHEQFF. The CDR3 nucleotides are TGTGCCAGCAGCTTATACGGACAGGGCCATGAGCAGTTCTTC.

This CDR3 reads CASSLAFRTSGGEQYF. CDR3 bases: TGTGCCAGCAGCTTAGCGTTTCGTACTAGCGGGGGCGAGCAGTACTTC. J is TRBJ2-7 and V is TRBV7-9; 11 nucleotides line up with TRBD2. The CDR3 runs to 16 residues. The trim removed 0 bases at V and 6 bases at J, leaving 7 bases unmatched. CDR1 is SEHNR and CDR2 is FQNEAQ in the germline V gene (reference sequence).

This chain uses TRBV11-3 with TRBJ2-3, with TRBD2 identical over 11 bases. V trimming: 5 bases; J trimming: 3 bases; junction bases outside the gene matches: 4. The germline V gene has CDR1 SGHNT and CDR2 YENEEA. CDR3 length: 15 amino acids. The CDR3 reads CASSPGLAVTDTQYF. DNA of the CDR3: TGTGCCAGCAGCCCGGGACTAGCGGTAACAGATACGCAGTATTTT.

J is TRBJ2-7 and V is TRBV18, with 8 bases fitting TRBD1. CDR3 size: 15 residues. Germline assignment: CDR1 KGHSH and CDR2 LQKENI. Trimming at V came to 3 bases and at J to 2 bases, leaving 6 bases not matched to a gene. CDR3 in amino acids: CASSPLSGGAYEQYF. CDR3 nucleotide sequence: TGTGCCAGCTCACCCTTGTCAGGGGGCGCCTACGAGCAGTACTTC.

CDR3 coding DNA: TGCGCCAGCAGCTTGGACGGGTCAGATAACTATGGCTACACCTTC. Protein product: CASSLDGSDNYGYTF. The gene calls are TRBV5-1 and TRBJ1-2; D call uncertain. V lost 0 bases and J 1 base, leaving 10 bases between the germline ends. CDR3 size: 15 residues. CDR1 and CDR2 (germline): SGHRS, YFSETQ.

V usage is TRBV18 and J usage is TRBJ1-1; D is undetermined. V lost 3 bases and J 1 base, leaving 9 bases between the germline ends. The CDR3 contains 14 residues. Germline V gene sequence: CDR1 KGHSH, CDR2 LQKENI. CDR3 amino acids: CASSPSTANTEAFF. CDR3 DNA: TGTGCCAGCTCACCCAGTACAGCGAACACTGAAGCTTTCTTT.

The chain is built from TRBV19 and TRBJ1-1; 9 nucleotides match TRBD1. The V gene's germline CDR1 is LNHDA and CDR2 SQIVND (reference sequence). The trim removed 6 bases at V and 1 base at J, leaving 6 bases unmatched. This CDR3 comprises 15 residues. The CDR3 is CASRSQGAGNTEAFF. The CDR3 DNA follows: TGTGCCAGTAGGTCACAGGGGGCTGGGAACACTGAAGCTTTCTTT.

CDR3 nucleotides: TGTGCCAGCTCCCGGGGACAGAATATGGGCTATGGCTACACCTTC. Residues: CASSRGQNMGYGYTF. The J gene is TRBJ1-2, the V gene TRBV18; 7 bases fit TRBD1. The germline CDR1 and CDR2 sequences are KGHSH and LQKENI. This CDR3 has 15 residues. V shed 6 bases, J shed 4 bases, and the junction held 11 bases outside the gene matches.

The V gene is TRBV28, the J gene TRBJ2-5; 7 bases fit TRBD2. Trimming took 11 bases from V and 1 from J; bases not matched to a gene: 10. Germline V gene data show CDR1 as MDHEN and CDR2 as SYDVKM. The CDR3 is 14 residues long. This chain's CDR3 is CAGASGGTQETQYF. Written as DNA, the CDR3 is TGTGCCGGAGCATCCGGGGGGACCCAAGAGACCCAGTACTTC.

The V call is TRBV10-3, the J call TRBJ1-4, with D possibly being TRBD1 (5 bases). The CDR3 spans 13 residues. Trimming stripped 6 bases from V and 4 bases from J, with 9 bases between. Germline loops: CDR1 ENHRY, CDR2 SYGVKD. The CDR3 here is CAIRQVVNEKLFF. As DNA, the CDR3 is TGTGCCATCAGACAGGTGGTTAATGAAAAACTGTTTTTT.

The chain joins TRBV5-1 to TRBJ2-1; a possible D gene is TRBD2 (5 bases). Germline V lookup: CDR1 SGHRS, CDR2 YFSETQ. This CDR3 region has 16 residues. The V end was cut by 0 bases, the J end by 4 bases, with 14 bases between. The CDR3 loop is CASSLGMGGPYNEQFF. The CDR3 bases are TGCGCCAGCAGCTTGGGAATGGGCGGGCCATACAATGAGCAGTTCTTC.

The chain has TRBV27 and TRBJ2-1; 8 bases are shared with TRBD1. Germline lookup yields CDR1 MNHEY and CDR2 SMNVEV (reference sequence). The CDR3 length is 16 residues. With 6 bases clipped from V and 7 bases from J, the junction kept 14 bases outside the gene matches. The CDR3 region is CASSLSSGQVLNEQFF. Here the CDR3 DNA reads TGTGCCAGCAGCCTCTCATCGGGACAGGTCTTGAATGAGCAGTTCTTC.

This sequence joins TRBV27 and TRBJ2-6, with a possible D match to TRBD1 (5 bases). The CDR3 length is 15 residues. V lost 3 bases to trimming and J lost 2 bases, with 8 bases between them. Germline CDR1 reads MNHEY; CDR2 reads SMNVEV (reference sequence). This CDR3 is CASSLAGPGANVLTF. Here the CDR3 DNA reads TGTGCCAGCAGTTTGGCAGGGCCTGGGGCCAACGTCCTGACTTTC.

This chain connects TRBV7-8 to TRBJ1-4; TRBD1 is a possible D gene (6 bases). The germline V and J ends were trimmed by 6 bases and 8 bases, with 19 bases remaining between them. From germline, CDR1 is SGHVS and CDR2 FQNEAQ. The CDR3 is 15 residues long. The CDR3 nucleotides are TGTGCCAGCAGTCGGGATACAGGGTTTGGCGAAAAACTGTTTTTT. Translating gives CASSRDTGFGEKLFF.

This chain links TRBV18 with TRBJ1-6, with D possibly TRBD1 on 6 matching bases. Germline CDR1 is KGHSH and CDR2 is LQKENI. This CDR3 spans 13 amino acids. V lost 5 bases to trimming and J lost 10 bases, with 12 bases between them. CDR3 amino acids: CASSSGGPSPLHF. The DNA of the CDR3 is TGTGCCAGCTCATCCGGGGGGCCATCACCCCTCCACTTT.

The chain joins TRBV5-1 to TRBJ2-4; D perhaps matches TRBD2 (6 bases). The CDR3 sequence is 16 residues long. Germline V lookup: CDR1 SGHRS, CDR2 YFSETQ. V lost 0 bases and J 4 bases, leaving 14 bases between the germline ends. CDR3 DNA: TGCGCCAGCAGCTTGGAAGTCGCGGGGCTTAAAAACATTCAGTACTTC. Its protein is CASSLEVAGLKNIQYF.

The chain employs TRBV18 and TRBJ1-2; TRBD1 matches at 9 bases. This CDR3 comprises 16 residues. V lost 5 bases and J lost 3; bases outside the gene matches: 10. Germline V CDR1 and CDR2: KGHSH, LQKENI. The CDR3 DNA sequence: TGTGCCAGCTCAGATCCCCGAGGACAGGGGTACTATGGCTACACCTTC. Protein: CASSDPRGQGYYGYTF.

The chain joins TRBV14 to TRBJ2-7; 10 positions match TRBD2. The V gene end was trimmed by 1 base and the J gene end by 5 bases; junction bases not matched to a gene: 23. The germline gives CDR1 SGHDN, CDR2 FVKESK. This CDR3 region has 21 residues. DNA of the CDR3: TGTGCCAGCAGCCAAGTCCAGGCGCGAAGCGGGAGGGTGCTGGGCCCTAACGAGCAGTACTTC. Protein product: CASSQVQARSGRVLGPNEQYF. The entire variable domain, with the rest obtained from reference TRBV14 and TRBJ2-7, is as follows: EAGVTQFPSHSVIEKGQTVTLRCDPISGHDNLYWYRRVMGKEIKFLLHFVKESKQDESGMPNNRFLAERTGGTYSTLKVQPAELEDSGVYFCASSQVQARSGRVLGPNEQYFGPGTRLTVT.

The DNA of the CDR3 is TGTGCCAGCAGCCCGGCGTACAGGGAAGTGTGGGGTGAAGCTTTCTTT. Amino acids: CASSPAYREVWGEAFF. V usage is TRBV5-6 and J usage is TRBJ1-1; TRBD1 might be the D (6 bases). V shed 4 bases and J shed 7 bases, with 23 bases lying between them. The CDR3 runs to 16 residues. Germline-derived CDR1 and CDR2 are SGHDT and YYEEEE.

In the case of this clone: At one end, the junction sequence differs from germline, possibly due to a read error. This chain joins TRBV7-7 and TRBJ1-6, with D possibly TRBD1 on 5 matching bases. This CDR3 region has 15 residues. CDR1 and CDR2 (germline): SSHAT, FNYEAQ (reference sequence). The chain's CDR3 is CASSLARGSYSPLHF. The CDR3 nucleotides are TGTGCTAGCAGCTTAGCGCGGGGGTCGTATTCACCCCTCCACTTT.

The rearrangement links TRBV29-1 to TRBJ1-1; no clear D. The V end was cut by 7 bases, the J end by 0 bases, with 18 bases between. Germline CDR1 SQVTM, CDR2 ANQGSEA. The CDR3 length is 15 residues. The CDR3 protein is CSARGFGLMNTEAFF. The DNA of the CDR3 is TGCAGCGCCCGGGGTTTCGGGTTGATGAACACTGAAGCTTTCTTT.

With respect to this clone: Compared with germline, one end of the junction differs, possibly owing to a read error. The chain carries TRBV19 and TRBJ1-2, with D possibly matching TRBD1 (6 bases). Germline assignment: CDR1 LNHDA and CDR2 SQIVND (reference sequence). The CDR3 loop spans 15 amino acids. CDR3 region: CASSIRGRGNDGYTF. Written as DNA, the CDR3 is TGTGCCAGTAGTATAAGGGGCAGGGGTAACGATGGCTACACCTTC.

The chain couples TRBV11-2 to TRBJ1-4; possible D gene TRBD1, 6 bases. The CDR3 sequence is 15 residues long. Trimming took 0 bases from V and 5 from J, leaving 10 bases between them. Germline CDR1 and CDR2: SGHAT and FQNNGV. The CDR3: CASSLEGRGNEKLFF. CDR3 DNA: TGTGCCAGCAGCTTAGAAGGCAGGGGAAATGAAAAACTGTTTTTT.